This TCR beta chain was retrieved from a study of blood T cell repertoires in COVID-19. Study background: Both acute and convalescent COVID-19 samples were obtained from the United States, Italy and Spain.

Losses at the gene ends were 4 bases for V and 0 bases for J; bases not matched to a gene: 4. Germline V gene data show CDR1 as LGHNA and CDR2 as YSLEER. This CDR3 comprises 16 residues. Authors' methods: For nucleated cells, counts were estimated from reference gene primer amplification. Generated by immunoSEQ multiplex PCR, the TCRdb table keeps only in-frame clones and is missing some. V, J and clone size derive from that table, while D and trimming were established from the DNA sequence. The sample shows 200,000 to 300,000 clones, 87% of them seen only once. Categorization into cohorts depended on clinical history that participants reported.

The TCR originated in a young woman with acute COVID-19. This chain joins TRBV4-3 and TRBJ2-2; 8 bases are a match to TRBD2. Sequenced: PBMCs or T cells enriched from blood (not recorded which). The CDR3 is CASSPGGGPNTGELFF. CDR3 bases: TGCGCCAGCAGCCCCGGCGGGGGGCCGAACACCGGGGAGCTGTTTTTT.